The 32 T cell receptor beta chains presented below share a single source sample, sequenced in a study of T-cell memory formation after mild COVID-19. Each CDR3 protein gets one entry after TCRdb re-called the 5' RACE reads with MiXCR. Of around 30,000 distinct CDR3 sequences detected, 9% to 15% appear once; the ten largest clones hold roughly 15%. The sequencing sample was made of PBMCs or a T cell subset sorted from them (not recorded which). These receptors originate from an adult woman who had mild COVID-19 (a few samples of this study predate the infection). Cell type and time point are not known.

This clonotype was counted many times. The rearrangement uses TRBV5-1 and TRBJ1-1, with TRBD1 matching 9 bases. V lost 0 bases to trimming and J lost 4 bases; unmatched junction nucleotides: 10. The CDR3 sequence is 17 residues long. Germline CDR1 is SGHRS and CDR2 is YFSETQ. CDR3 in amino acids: CASSLEPQGARATEAFF. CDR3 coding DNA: TGCGCCAGCAGCTTGGAACCACAGGGGGCGCGGGCCACTGAAGCTTTCTTT.

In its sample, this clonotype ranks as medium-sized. The CDR3: CASREGRGVSGYTF. Written as DNA, the CDR3 is TGCGCCAGCAGAGAGGGTAGGGGAGTCTCTGGCTACACCTTC. The rearrangement links TRBV5-1 to TRBJ1-2; maybe TRBD1 (5 bases). The CDR3 consists of 14 residues. V lost 5 bases, J lost 7 bases, and 18 bases lay in between. Germline CDR1 SGHRS, CDR2 YFSETQ.

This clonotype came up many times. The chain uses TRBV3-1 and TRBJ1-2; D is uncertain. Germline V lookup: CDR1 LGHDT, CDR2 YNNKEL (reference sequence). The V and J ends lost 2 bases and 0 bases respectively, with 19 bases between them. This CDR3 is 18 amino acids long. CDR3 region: CASSQPSRVRAANYGYTF. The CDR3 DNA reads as TGTGCCAGCAGCCAACCATCAAGAGTCAGAGCCGCTAACTATGGCTACACCTTC.

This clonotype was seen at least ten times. The DNA of the CDR3 is TGTGCCAGCTCACCACAGGGAGGTTATAGCAATCAGCCCCAGCATTTT. Translating gives CASSPQGGYSNQPQHF. The rearrangement uses TRBV18 and TRBJ1-5; no firm D call. There are 16 residues in the CDR3. Germline assignment: CDR1 KGHSH and CDR2 LQKENI. V gave up 1 base and J gave up 0 bases, with 10 bases separating them.

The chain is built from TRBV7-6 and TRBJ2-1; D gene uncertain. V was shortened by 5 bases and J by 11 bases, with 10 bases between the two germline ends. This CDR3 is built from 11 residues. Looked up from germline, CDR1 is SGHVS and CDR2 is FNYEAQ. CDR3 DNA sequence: TGTGCCAGCAGCCCTGGGTATCAGCAGTTCTTC. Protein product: CASSPGYQQFF.

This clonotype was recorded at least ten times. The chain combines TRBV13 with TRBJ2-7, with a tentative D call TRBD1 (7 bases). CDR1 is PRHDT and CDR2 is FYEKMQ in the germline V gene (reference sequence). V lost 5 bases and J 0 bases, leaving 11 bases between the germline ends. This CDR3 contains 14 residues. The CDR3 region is CASSAGQPSYEQYF. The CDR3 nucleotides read TGTGCCAGCAGCGCGGGACAGCCCTCCTACGAGCAGTACTTC.

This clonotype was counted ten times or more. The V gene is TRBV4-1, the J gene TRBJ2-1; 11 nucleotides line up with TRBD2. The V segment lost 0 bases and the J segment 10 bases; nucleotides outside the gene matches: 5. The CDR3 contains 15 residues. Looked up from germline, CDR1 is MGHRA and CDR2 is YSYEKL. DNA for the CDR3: TGCGCCAGCAGCCAAGATAGCGGGGGGGCCCGAGAGCAGTTCTTC. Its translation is CASSQDSGGAREQFF.

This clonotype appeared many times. This CDR3 is CASSVPQQGAEQETQYF. The DNA for the CDR3 is TGTGCCAGCAGCGTCCCCCAGCAGGGGGCGGAACAAGAGACCCAGTACTTC. The chain combines TRBV21-1 with TRBJ2-5; TRBD1 reflects the table's D call only, with no check against the DNA. TRBV21-1 is tagged as a pseudogene. The CDR3 runs to 17 residues.

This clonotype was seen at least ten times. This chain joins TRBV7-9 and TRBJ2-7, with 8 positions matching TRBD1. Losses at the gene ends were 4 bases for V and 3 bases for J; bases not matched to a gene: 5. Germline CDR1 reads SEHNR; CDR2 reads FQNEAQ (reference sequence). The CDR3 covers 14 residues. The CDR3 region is CASSWTGLLYEQYF. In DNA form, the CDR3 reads TGTGCCAGCAGCTGGACAGGGCTCCTCTACGAGCAGTACTTC.

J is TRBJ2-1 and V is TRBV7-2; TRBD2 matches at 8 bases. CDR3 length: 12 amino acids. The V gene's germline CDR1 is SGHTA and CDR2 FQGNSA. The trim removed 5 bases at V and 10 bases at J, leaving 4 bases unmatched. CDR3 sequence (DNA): TGTGCCAGCAGCCTTAGCGGGGTCGAGCAGTTCTTC. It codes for CASSLSGVEQFF.

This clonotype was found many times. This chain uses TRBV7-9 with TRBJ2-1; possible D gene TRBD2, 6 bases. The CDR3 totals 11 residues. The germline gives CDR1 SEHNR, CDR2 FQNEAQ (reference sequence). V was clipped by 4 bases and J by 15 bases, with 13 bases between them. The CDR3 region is CASSSGLVVFF. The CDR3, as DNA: TGTGCCAGCAGCTCGGGACTGGTTGTGTTCTTC.

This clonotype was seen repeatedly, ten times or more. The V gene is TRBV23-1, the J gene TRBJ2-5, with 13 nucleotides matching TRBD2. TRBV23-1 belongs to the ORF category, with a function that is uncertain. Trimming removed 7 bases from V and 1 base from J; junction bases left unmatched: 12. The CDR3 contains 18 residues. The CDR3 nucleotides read TGCGCCAGCACTTCGACTAGCGGGGGGCGCCTACCCCAAGAGACCCAGTACTTC. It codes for CASTSTSGGRLPQETQYF.

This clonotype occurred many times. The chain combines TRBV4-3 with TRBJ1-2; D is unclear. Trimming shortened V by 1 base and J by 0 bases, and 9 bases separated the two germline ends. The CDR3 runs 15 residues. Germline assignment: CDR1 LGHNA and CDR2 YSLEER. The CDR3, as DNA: TGCGCCAGCAGCCAAGGGGCACAGACTAACTATGGCTACACCTTC. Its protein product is CASSQGAQTNYGYTF.

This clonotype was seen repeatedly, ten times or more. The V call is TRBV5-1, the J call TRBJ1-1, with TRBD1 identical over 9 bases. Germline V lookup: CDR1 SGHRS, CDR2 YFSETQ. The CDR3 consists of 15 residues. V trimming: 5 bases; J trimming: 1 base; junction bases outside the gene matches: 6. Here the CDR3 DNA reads TGCGCCAGCAGGCGGGGACAGGGCCCGAACACTGAAGCTTTCTTT. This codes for CASRRGQGPNTEAFF.

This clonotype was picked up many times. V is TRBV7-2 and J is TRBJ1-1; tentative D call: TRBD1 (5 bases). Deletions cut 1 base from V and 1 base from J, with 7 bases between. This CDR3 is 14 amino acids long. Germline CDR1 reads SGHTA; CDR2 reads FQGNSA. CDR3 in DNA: TGTGCCAGCAGCTTAGGGGGCGCGAACACTGAAGCTTTCTTT. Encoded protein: CASSLGGANTEAFF.

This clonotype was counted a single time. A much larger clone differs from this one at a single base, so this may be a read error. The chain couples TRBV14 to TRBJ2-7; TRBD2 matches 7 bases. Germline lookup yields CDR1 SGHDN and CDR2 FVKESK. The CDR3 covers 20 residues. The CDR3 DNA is TGTGCCATCAGCCAAGACCACACGGTTGGCTGGGGGGAGGGGCCCTACGAGCAGTACTTC. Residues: CAISQDHTVGWGEGPYEQYF.

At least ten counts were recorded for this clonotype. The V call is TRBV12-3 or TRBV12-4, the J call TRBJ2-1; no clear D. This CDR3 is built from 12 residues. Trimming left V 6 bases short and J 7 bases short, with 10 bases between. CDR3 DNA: TGTGCCAGCAGCTCCCTAGGAAATGAGCAGTTCTTC. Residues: CASSSLGNEQFF.

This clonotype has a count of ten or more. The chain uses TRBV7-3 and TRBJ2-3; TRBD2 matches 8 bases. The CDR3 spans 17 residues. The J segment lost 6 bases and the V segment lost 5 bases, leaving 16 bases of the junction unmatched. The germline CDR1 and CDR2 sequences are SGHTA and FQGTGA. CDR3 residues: CASSLSGAGGGPDTQYF. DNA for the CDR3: TGTGCCAGCAGCCTTTCAGGGGCGGGGGGAGGCCCCGATACGCAGTATTTT.

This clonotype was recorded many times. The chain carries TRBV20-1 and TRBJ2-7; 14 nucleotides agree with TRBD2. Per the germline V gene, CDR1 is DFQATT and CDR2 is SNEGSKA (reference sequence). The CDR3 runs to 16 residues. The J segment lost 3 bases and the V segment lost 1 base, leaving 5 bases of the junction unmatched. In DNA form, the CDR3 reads TGCAGTGCTAGAGGGACTAGCGGGGGGAAGGTCTACGAGCAGTACTTC. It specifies CSARGTSGGKVYEQYF.

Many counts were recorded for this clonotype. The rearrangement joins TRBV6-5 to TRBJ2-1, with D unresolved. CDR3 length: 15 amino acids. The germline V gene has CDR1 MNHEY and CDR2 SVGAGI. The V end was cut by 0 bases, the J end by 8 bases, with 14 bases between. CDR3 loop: CASSYSINRRDEQFF. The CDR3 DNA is TGTGCCAGCAGTTACTCGATTAACAGAAGGGATGAGCAGTTCTTC.

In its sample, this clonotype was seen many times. CDR3 residues: CASSFQGFQETQYF. The CDR3 DNA follows: TGTGCCAGCAGCTTCCAGGGATTCCAAGAGACCCAGTACTTC. The V gene is TRBV7-8, the J gene TRBJ2-5, with a weak D call TRBD1 (5 bases). Trimming removed 3 bases from V and 1 base from J, with 9 bases in between. This CDR3 contains 14 residues. Germline V gene sequence: CDR1 SGHVS, CDR2 FQNEAQ.

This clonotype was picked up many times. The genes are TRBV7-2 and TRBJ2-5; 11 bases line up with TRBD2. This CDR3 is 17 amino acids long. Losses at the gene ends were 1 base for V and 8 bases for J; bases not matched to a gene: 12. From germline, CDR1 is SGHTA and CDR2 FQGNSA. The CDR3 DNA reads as TGTGCCAGCAGCTTAGACCTAGCGGGAGGACGACGGGTTACCCAGTACTTC. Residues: CASSLDLAGGRRVTQYF.

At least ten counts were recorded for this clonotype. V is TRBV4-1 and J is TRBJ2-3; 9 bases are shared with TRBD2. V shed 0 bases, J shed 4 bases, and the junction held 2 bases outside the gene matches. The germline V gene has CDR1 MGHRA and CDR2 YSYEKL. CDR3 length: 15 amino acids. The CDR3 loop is CASSQDRGGADTQYF. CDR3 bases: TGCGCCAGCAGCCAAGATCGCGGGGGGGCAGATACGCAGTATTTT.

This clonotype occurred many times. As DNA, the CDR3 is TGCGCCAGCAGCCTAGGACAGGGGGCAACAGATACGCAGTATTTT. Amino acid sequence: CASSLGQGATDTQYF. The chain recombines TRBV5-1 with TRBJ2-3; 11 nucleotides agree with TRBD1. Per germline, CDR1 SGHRS and CDR2 YFSETQ. The length of the CDR3 is 15 residues. V lost 4 bases, J lost 3 bases, and 4 bases stayed unmatched.

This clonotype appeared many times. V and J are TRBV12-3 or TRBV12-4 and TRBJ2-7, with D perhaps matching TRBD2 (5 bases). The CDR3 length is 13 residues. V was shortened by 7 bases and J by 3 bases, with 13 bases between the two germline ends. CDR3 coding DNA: TGTGCCAGCATGTCACGGGGAGTCTACGAGCAGTACTTC. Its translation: CASMSRGVYEQYF.

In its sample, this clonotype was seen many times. The CDR3 reads CASSQLHNSYEQYF. The CDR3 bases are TGTGCCAGCAGCCAATTACACAATTCCTACGAGCAGTACTTC. The chain employs TRBV3-1 and TRBJ2-7; the D is unclear. V gave up 2 bases and J gave up 1 base, with 9 bases separating them. Germline CDR1 LGHDT, CDR2 YNNKEL (reference sequence). This CDR3 contains 14 residues.

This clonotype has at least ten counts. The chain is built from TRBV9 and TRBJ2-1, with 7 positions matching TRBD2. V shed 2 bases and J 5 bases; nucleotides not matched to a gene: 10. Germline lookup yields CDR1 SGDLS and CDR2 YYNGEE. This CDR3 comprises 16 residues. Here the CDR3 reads CASSVQPGTTNNEQFF. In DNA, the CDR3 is TGTGCCAGCAGCGTTCAACCCGGGACTACGAACAATGAGCAGTTCTTC.

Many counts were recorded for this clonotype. CDR3 bases: TGTGCCAGCAGCCCCACGGCCAGCTATGGCTACACCTTC. Translation: CASSPTASYGYTF. The V gene is TRBV7-2, the J gene TRBJ1-2; D remains unclear. Germline V gene sequence: CDR1 SGHTA, CDR2 FQGNSA. The CDR3 length is 13 residues. The V end lost 5 bases, the J end lost 4 bases, and 11 bases lay between the germline ends.

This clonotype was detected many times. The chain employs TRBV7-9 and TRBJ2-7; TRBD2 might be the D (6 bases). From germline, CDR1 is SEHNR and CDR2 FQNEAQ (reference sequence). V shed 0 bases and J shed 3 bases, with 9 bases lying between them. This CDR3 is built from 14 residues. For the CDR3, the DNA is TGTGCCAGCAGCTTAGCGGGGGGAAGCTACGAGCAGTACTTC. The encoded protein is CASSLAGGSYEQYF.

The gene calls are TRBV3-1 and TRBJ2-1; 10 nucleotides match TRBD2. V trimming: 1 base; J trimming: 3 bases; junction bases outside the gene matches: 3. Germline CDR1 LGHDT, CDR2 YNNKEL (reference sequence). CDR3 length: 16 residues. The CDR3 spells CASSQVSGGVYNEQFF. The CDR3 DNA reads TGTGCCAGCAGCCAAGTAAGCGGGGGGGTCTACAATGAGCAGTTCTTC.

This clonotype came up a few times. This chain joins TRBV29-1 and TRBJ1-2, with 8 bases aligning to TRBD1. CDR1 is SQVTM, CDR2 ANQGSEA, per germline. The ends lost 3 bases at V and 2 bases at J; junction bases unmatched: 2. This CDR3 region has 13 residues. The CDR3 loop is CSVDWTGNYGYTF. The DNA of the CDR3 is TGCAGCGTTGACTGGACAGGGAACTATGGCTACACCTTC.

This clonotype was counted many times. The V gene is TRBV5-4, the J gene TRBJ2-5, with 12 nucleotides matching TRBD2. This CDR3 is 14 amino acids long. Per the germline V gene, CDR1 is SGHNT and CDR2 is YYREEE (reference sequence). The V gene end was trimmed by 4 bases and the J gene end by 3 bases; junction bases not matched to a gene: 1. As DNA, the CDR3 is TGTGCCAGCAGCCGACTAGCGGGGGAAGAGACCCAGTACTTC. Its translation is CASSRLAGEETQYF. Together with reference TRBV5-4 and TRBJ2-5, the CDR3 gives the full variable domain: ETGVTQSPTHLIKTRGQQVTLRCSSQSGHNTVSWYQQALGQGPQFIFQYYREEENGRGNFPPRFSGLQFPNYSSELNVNALELDDSALYLCASSRLAGEETQYFGPGTRLLVL.